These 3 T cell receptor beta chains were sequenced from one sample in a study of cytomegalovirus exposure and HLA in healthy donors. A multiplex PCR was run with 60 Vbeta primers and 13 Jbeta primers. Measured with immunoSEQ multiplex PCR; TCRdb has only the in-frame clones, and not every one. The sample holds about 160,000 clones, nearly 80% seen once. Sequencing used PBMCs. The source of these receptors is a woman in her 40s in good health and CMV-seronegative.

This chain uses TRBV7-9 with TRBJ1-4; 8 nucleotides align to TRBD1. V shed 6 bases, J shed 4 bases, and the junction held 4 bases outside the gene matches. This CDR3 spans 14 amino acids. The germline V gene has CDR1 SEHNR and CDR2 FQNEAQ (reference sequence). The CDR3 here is CASRKDRVNEKLFF. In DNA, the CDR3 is TGTGCCAGCAGGAAGGACAGGGTTAATGAAAAACTGTTTTTT.

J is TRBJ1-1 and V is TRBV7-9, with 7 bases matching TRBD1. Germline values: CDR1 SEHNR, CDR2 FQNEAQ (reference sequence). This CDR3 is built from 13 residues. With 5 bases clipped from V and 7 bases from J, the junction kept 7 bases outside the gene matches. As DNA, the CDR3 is TGTGCCAGCAGCAGTGGACAGGCCCATGAAGCTTTCTTT. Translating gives CASSSGQAHEAFF. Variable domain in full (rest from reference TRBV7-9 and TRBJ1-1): DTGVSQNPRHKITKRGQNVTFRCDPISEHNRLYWYRQTLGQGPEFLTYFQNEAQLEKSRLLSDRFSAERPKGSFSTLEIQRTEQGDSAMYLCASSSGQAHEAFFGQGTRLTVV.

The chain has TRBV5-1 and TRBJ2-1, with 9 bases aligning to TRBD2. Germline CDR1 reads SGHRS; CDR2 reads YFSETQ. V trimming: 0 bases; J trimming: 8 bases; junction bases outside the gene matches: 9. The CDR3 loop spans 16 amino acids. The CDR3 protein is CASSLGASGAGYEQFF. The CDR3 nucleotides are TGCGCCAGCAGCTTGGGAGCTAGCGGGGCAGGATATGAGCAGTTCTTC.